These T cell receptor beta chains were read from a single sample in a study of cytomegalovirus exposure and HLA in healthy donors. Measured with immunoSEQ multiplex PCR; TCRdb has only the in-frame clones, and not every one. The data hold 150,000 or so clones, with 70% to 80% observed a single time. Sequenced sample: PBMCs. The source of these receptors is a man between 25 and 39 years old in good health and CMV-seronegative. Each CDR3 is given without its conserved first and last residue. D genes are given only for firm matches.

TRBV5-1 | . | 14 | ANSPPGALSYNEQF
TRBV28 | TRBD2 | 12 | ASRGGGRGGELF
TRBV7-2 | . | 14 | ASSLGGLWVGETQY
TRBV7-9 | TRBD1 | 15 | SSSLEQGDTVNYGYT
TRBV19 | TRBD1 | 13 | ASSIETGVNTEAF
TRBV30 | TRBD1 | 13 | AWEGLQGGLYGYT
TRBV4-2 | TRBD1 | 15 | ASSQVGQGSHTDTQY
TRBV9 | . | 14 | ASSVALAPGDSPLH
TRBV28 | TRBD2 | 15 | ASNSKTTSGRAYGQY
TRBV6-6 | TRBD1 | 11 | ASSSTGRAEAF
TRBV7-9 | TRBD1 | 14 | ASSLLQGERNTEAF
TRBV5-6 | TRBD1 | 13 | ASSLGTGGPYEQY
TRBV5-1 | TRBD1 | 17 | ASSEPGQGGYAPTGELF
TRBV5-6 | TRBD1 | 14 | ASSTTRGRDGNEQF
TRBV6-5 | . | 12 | ASVARAASGTQY
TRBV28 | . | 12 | ASSQLAGGIIQY
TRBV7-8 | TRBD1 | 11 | ASSIGQGTEQY